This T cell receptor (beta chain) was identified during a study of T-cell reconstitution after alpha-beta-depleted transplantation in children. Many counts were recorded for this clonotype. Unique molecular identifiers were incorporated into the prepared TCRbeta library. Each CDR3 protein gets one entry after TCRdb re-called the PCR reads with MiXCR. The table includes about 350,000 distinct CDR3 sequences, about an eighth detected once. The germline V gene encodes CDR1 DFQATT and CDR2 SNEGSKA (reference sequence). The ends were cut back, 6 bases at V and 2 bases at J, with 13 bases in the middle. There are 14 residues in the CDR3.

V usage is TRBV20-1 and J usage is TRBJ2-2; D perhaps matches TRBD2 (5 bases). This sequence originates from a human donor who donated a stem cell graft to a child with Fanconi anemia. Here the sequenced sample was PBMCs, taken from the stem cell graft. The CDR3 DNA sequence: TGCAGTGCGGAAGGGAGAGCTAACACCGGGGAGCTGTTTTTT. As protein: CSAEGRANTGELFF.